The subject of this entry is one T cell receptor beta chain. This receptor's antigen is unknown. Qualities for individual bases were not recorded, and no much larger clone is one base off. V loses 4 bases of germline sequence and J loses 4 bases, and the interval between the two ends is 18 bases. The CDR3 runs 16 residues from the cysteine to the phenylalanine. Only CDR3 DNA is held: 48 bases, read in frame from base 1. The germline V gene (reference sequence) provides CDR1 SGHKS and CDR2 YYEKEE. This sample was taken from a study of shared clonotypes between healthy human individuals (dated by TCRdb to about 2020). A note on the overall study: A couple of women and a few men aged 18 to 49 years were included in the cohort. For each donor, three plates each were used for CD4 naive and CD4 memory, two plates were used for CD8 naive, and one plate was used for CD8 memory. Different laboratories and diverse techniques were used to prepare libraries and sequence TCR repertoires, to increase sequencing depth and limit assay-specific biases. Each donor's leukapheresis produced roughly between about 0.8 and 8.9 billion PBMCs. To estimate repertoire size and how much clonotype sharing occurs between individuals, the study deeply sequenced the blood TCR repertoires of about five healthy adults. Points the paper makes about the study in general: Pairwise subsampling led to the expectation that sequencing depth would affect the degree of clonotype sharing among donors. Only blood was sampled, and tissue TCR repertoires likely differ from those in blood. The small number of donors limited the genetic and exposure-history diversity represented. Incomplete sequencing was indicated by rarefaction of sorted-subset datasets, despite the large sequencing depth. When four donors were compared, the shared fraction of clonotypes was 5% to 6.5% for naive CD4, approximately 3.3% for naive CD8, roughly 2.3% for memory CD4, and roughly 0.4% for memory CD8. Larger estimated clonotype richness was generally found for naive subsets than for memory subsets. Higher generation probabilities were observed for clonotypes shared by all four sorted-subset donors than for non-shared clonotypes.

The donors were healthy, HIV-negative adults who had no recently reported acute infections or vaccinations. Only Caucasian adults living in Nashville, Tennessee, USA were represented among the donors. CD4+ T cells were enriched through magnetic negative selection, after which naive cells were positively selected on CD45RA and the remaining negative fraction served as the memory subset. After blood collection by leukapheresis, PBMCs were isolated using Ficoll-Histopaque density gradient centrifugation and then cryopreserved in the vapor phase of liquid nitrogen. Purity and quantity of every magnetically sorted T cell population were checked by analytical flow cytometry. From each sorted fraction, genomic DNA was isolated and quantified by UV absorbance on a Nanodrop 2000c. Using the deep immunoSEQ assay, multiplex PCR amplified TCR CDR3 regions from genomic DNA. Extracted genomic DNA from each cell subset was distributed evenly across all wells of several immunoSEQ 96-well plates, and each plate was treated as a replicate. For sorted subsets, about 210 ng of genomic DNA, equivalent to around 31,000 T cell genomes, went into each replicate PCR. Purified libraries were measured with a Qubit 3.0 fluorometer, size-checked on a Bioanalyzer 2100, and measured again with the KAPA Library Quantification kit. Each immunoSEQ 96-well plate was sequenced on its own single-read 150-cycle Illumina NextSeq 550 flow cell. As for the authors' bioinformatics: Because the immunoSEQ output included only junctional sequences and no quality scores, the filtering could not be the same as the filtering used for full-length reads. To assign V/J genes and CDR3, sequences were annotated against IMGT germline references using PyIR, a Python wrapper for IgBLAST v1.9. Any read was removed if the V/J assignment was weak (E-value above 1e-6), the CDR3 was missing, or the read contained stop codons, out-of-frame junctions, or ambiguous translated residues. A V3J clonotype was defined by an identical inferred V gene, J gene, and CDR3 amino acid sequence. The percentage overlap between two repertoires was calculated by dividing the number of shared unique clonotypes by the size of the smaller repertoire. Repertoire richness was assessed with RTK rarefaction, the Chao1 estimator, and Recon v2.1 estimates of unobserved clonotypes. Generation probabilities for all TCRbeta clonotypes obtained by the gDNA method from four donors were computed using OLGA. The source is immuneACCESS, and TCRdb retained only in-frame sequences with V and J called. Part of the clones is not carried over; for the studies checked, unresolved V genes explain less than half of this, and the remainder is unexplained. V and J calls and clone size are given by that table; D and trimming were obtained from the DNA. A total of more than 2,000,000 clones appear in this sample, approximately 93% of them only once. 0.35% to 0.5% of the sample lies in the top ten.

The receptor was derived from a man aged 18-30 years in good health. Some clones in this sample may be carry-over from other donors' samples. Rearrangement joined TRBV5-5 to TRBJ2-1; a weak D assignment points to TRBD1 (6 bases agree). The source material was naive CD4+ T cells from PBMCs. The cell subset or site label for this specimen denotes: CD45RA+ positively selected. Read as DNA, the sequence is TGTGCCAGCAGCCGGTCGTGGACAGAGTCATACAATGAGCAGTTCTTC. It encodes CASSRSWTESYNEQFF.